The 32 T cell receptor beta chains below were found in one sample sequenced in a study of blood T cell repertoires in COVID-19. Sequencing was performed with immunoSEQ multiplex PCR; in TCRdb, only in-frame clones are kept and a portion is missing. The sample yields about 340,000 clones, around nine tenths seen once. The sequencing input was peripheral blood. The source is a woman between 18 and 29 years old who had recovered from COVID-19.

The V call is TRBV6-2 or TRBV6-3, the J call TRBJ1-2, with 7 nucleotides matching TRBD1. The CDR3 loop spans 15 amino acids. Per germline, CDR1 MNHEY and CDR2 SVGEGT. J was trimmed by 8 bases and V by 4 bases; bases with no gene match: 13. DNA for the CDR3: TGTGCCAGCAGTTTCATAGGGACAGCCAGCCTCGGCTACACCTTC. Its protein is CASSFIGTASLGYTF.

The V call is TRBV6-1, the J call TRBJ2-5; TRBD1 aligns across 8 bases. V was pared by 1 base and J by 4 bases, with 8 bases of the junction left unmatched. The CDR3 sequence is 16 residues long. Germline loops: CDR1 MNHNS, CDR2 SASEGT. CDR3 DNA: TGTGCCAGCAGTGAAGGTCGGAGGACAGGGTCAGAGACCCAGTACTTC. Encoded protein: CASSEGRRTGSETQYF.

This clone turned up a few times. CDR3 region: CASSWGQGLNTEAFF. CDR3 sequence (DNA): TGTGCCAGCAGCTGGGGACAGGGTTTGAACACTGAAGCTTTCTTT. V gene TRBV5-4 combines with J gene TRBJ1-1, with 9 bases aligning to TRBD1. The CDR3 contains 15 residues. The germline V gene has CDR1 SGHNT and CDR2 YYREEE (reference sequence). V lost 3 bases to trimming and J lost 0 bases; unmatched junction nucleotides: 3.

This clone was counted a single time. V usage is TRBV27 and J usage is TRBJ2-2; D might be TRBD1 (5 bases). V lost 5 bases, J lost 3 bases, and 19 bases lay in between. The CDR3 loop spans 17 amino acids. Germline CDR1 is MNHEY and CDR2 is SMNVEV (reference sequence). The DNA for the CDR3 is TGTGCCAGCAGTACTCTAGGGGCCCTTTCTGACACCGGGGAGCTGTTTTTT. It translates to CASSTLGALSDTGELFF.

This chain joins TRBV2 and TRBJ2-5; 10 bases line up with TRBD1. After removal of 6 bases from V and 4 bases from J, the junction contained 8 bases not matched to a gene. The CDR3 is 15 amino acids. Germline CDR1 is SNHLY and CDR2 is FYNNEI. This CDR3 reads CASRETGTGVETQYF. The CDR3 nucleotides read TGTGCCAGCAGAGAGACCGGGACAGGGGTAGAGACCCAGTACTTC. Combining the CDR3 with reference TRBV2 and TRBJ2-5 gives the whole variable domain EPEVTQTPSHQVTQMGQEVILRCVPISNHLYFYWYRQILGQKVEFLVSFYNNEISEKSEIFDDQFSVERPDGSNFTLKIRSTKLEDSAMYFCASRETGTGVETQYFGPGTRLLVL.

The CDR3, as DNA: TGTGCCAGTACTCCGACAACGGGGGACAGGCTCCTTATCGGTGGCTACACCTTC. It yields the protein CASTPTTGDRLLIGGYTF. The V call is TRBV19, the J call TRBJ1-2, with 8 bases that match TRBD1. The CDR3 consists of 18 residues. Germline CDR1 LNHDA, CDR2 SQIVND (reference sequence). J gave up 7 bases and V 7 bases, and 23 bases lay outside the gene matches.

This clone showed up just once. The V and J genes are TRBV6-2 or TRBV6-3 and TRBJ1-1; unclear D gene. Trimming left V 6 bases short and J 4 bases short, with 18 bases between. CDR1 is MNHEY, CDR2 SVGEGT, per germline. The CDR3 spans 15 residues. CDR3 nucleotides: TGTGCCAGCAGCCCCGGGTTTCCCTTTGCCACTGAAGCTTTCTTT. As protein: CASSPGFPFATEAFF.

CDR3 loop: CASSGLAGAAQYF. In nucleotides, the CDR3 is TGTGCCAGCAGCGGACTAGCGGGAGCGGCCCAGTACTTC. The chain employs TRBV6-5 and TRBJ2-5; TRBD2 matches at 13 bases. Germline CDR1 MNHEY, CDR2 SVGAGI. The junction had 4 bases not matched to a gene; V was cut back by 6 bases and J by 9 bases. The CDR3 length is 13 residues.

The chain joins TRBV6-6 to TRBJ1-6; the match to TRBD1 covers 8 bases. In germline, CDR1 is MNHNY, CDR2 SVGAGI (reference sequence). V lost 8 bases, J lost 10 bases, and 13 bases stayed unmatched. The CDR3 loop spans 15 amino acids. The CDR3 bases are TGTGCCAGCCACTCACTCGGACAGGGTGAATCACCCCTCCACTTT. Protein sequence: CASHSLGQGESPLHF.

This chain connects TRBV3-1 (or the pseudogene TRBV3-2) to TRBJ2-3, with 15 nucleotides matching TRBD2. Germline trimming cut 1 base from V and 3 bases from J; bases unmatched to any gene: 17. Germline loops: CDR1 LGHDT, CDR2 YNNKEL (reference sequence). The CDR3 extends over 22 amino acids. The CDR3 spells CASSQVGLAGGRSGLTTDTQYF. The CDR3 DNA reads TGTGCCAGCAGCCAAGTGGGACTAGCGGGAGGCCGGTCGGGCCTAACGACAGATACGCAGTATTTT.

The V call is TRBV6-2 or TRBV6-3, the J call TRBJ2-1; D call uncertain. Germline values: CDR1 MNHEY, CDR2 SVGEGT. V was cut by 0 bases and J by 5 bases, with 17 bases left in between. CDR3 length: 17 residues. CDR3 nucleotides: TGTGCCAGCAGTTACTCTCGTGCGCTACGACAAAACAATGAGCAGTTCTTC. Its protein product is CASSYSRALRQNNEQFF.

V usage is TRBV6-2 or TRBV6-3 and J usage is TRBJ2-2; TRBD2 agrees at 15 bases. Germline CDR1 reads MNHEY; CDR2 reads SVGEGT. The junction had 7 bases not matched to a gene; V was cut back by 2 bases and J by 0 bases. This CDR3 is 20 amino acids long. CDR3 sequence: CASSYGAGLAGGPNTGELFF. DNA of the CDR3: TGTGCCAGCAGTTACGGTGCGGGACTAGCGGGAGGCCCGAACACCGGGGAGCTGTTTTTT.

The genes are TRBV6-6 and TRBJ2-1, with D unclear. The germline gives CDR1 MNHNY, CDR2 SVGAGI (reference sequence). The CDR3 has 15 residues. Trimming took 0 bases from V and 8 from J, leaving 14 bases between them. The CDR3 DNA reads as TGTGCCAGCAGTTACTCGACGACTCAGTCCCATGAGCAGTTCTTC. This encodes CASSYSTTQSHEQFF.

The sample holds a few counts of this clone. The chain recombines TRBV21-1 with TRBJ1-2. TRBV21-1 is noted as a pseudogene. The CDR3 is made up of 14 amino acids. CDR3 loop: CASSNLRGSYGYTF. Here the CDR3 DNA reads TGTGCCAGCAGCAATCTCCGCGGCAGCTATGGCTACACCTTC.

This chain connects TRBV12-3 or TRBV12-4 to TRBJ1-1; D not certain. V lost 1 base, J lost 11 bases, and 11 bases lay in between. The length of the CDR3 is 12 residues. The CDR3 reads CASSLGRLEAFF. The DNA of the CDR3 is TGTGCCAGCAGTTTAGGGAGGCTCGAGGCTTTCTTT.

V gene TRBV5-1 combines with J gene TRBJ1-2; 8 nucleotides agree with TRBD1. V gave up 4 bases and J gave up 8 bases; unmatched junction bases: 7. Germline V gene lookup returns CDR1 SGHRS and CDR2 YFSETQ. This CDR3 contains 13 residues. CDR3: CASSVDRVVGYTF. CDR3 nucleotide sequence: TGCGCCAGCAGCGTGGACAGGGTAGTCGGCTACACCTTC. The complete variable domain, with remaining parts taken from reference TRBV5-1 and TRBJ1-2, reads KAGVTQTPRYLIKTRGQQVTLSCSPISGHRSVSWYQQTPGQGLQFLFEYFSETQRNKGNFPGRFSGRQFSNSRSEMNVSTLELGDSALYLCASSVDRVVGYTFGSGTRLTVV.

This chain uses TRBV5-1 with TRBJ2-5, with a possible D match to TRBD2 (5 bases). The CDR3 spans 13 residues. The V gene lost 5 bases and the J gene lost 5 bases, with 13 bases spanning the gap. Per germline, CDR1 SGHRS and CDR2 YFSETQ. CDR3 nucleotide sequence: TGCGCCAGCAGGGAGAGGGTGTTGGAGACCCAGTACTTC. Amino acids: CASRERVLETQYF. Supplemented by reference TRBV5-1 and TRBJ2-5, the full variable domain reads KAGVTQTPRYLIKTRGQQVTLSCSPISGHRSVSWYQQTPGQGLQFLFEYFSETQRNKGNFPGRFSGRQFSNSRSEMNVSTLELGDSALYLCASRERVLETQYFGPGTRLLVL.

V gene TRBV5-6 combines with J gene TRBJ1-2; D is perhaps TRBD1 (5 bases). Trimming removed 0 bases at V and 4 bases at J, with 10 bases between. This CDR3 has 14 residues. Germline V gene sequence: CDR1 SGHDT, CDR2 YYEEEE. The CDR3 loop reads CASSLGGAGYGYTF. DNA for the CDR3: TGTGCCAGCAGCTTGGGGGGCGCTGGCTATGGCTACACCTTC.

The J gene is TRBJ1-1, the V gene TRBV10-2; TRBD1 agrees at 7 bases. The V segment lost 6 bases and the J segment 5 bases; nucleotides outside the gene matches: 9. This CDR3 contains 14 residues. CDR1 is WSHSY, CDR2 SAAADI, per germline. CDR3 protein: CASREPGGETEAFF. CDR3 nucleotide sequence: TGCGCCAGCAGGGAACCAGGGGGTGAGACTGAAGCTTTCTTT.

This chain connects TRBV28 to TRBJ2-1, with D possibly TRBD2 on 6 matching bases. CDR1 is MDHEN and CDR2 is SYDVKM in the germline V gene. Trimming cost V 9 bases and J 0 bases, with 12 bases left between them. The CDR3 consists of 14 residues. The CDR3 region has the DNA TGTGCCAGTAAAATCGGGGGCTCCTACAATGAGCAGTTCTTC. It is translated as CASKIGGSYNEQFF.

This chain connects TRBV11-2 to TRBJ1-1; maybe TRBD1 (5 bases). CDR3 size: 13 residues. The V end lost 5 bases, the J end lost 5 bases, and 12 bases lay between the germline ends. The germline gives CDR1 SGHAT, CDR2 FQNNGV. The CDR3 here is CASSQDRGTEAFF. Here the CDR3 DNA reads TGTGCCAGCAGCCAAGATCGGGGGACTGAAGCTTTCTTT.

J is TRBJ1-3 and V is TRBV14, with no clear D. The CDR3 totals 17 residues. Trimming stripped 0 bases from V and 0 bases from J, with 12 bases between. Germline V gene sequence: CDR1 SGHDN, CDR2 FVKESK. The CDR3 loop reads CASSQDSHSLSGNTIYF. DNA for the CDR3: TGTGCCAGCAGCCAAGATTCCCACAGCCTCTCTGGAAACACCATATATTTT. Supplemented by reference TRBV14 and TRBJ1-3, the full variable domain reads EAGVTQFPSHSVIEKGQTVTLRCDPISGHDNLYWYRRVMGKEIKFLLHFVKESKQDESGMPNNRFLAERTGGTYSTLKVQPAELEDSGVYFCASSQDSHSLSGNTIYFGEGSWLTVV.

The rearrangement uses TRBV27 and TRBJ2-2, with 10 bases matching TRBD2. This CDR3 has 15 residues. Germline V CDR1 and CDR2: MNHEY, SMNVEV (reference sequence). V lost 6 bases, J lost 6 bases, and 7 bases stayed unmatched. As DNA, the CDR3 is TGTGCCAGCAGACCAGCGGGAGGGCCAGCCGGGGAGCTGTTTTTT. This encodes CASRPAGGPAGELFF.

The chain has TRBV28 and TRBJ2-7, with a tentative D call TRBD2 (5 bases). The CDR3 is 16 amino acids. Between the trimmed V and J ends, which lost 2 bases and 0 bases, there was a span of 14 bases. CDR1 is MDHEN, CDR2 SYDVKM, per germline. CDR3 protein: CASSLGGLGSSYEQYV. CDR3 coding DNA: TGTGCCAGCAGTTTAGGCGGCCTGGGGAGCTCCTACGAGCAGTACGTC.

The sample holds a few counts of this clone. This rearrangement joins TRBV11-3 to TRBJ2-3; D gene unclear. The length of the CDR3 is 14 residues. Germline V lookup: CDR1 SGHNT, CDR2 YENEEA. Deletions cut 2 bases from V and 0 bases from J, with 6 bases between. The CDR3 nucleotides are TGTGCCAGCAGCTTATCTCGGAGCACAGATACGCAGTATTTT. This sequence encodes CASSLSRSTDTQYF.

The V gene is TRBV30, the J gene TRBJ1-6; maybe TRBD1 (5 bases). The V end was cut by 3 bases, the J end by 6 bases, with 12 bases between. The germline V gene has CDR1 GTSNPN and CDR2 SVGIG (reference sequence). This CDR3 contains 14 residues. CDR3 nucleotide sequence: TGTGCCTGGAGCGCGGGGCTGATTAATTCACCCCTCCACTTT. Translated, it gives CAWSAGLINSPLHF.

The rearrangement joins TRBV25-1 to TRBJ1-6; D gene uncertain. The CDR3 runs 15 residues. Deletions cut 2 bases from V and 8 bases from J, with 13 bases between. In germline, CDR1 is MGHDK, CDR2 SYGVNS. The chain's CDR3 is CASSEGVLRYSPLHF. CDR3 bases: TGTGCCAGCAGTGAAGGAGTCCTGCGTTATTCACCCCTCCACTTT.

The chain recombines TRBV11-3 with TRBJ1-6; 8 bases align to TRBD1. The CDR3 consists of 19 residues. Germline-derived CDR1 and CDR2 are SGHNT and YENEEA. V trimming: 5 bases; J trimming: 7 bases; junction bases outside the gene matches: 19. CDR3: CASSPRAPLRTGLNSPLHF. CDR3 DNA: TGTGCCAGCAGCCCCAGAGCCCCCCTCCGGACAGGGTTGAATTCACCCCTCCACTTT.

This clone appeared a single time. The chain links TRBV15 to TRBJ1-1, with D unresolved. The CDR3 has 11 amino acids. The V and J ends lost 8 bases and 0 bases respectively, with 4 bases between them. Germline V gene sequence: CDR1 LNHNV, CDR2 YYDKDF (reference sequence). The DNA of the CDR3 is TGTGCCACCTCTATGAACACTGAAGCTTTCTTT. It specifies CATSMNTEAFF.

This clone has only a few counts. CDR3 coding DNA: TGTGCCAGTTCACAGGCGGGAGGTTCACCCCTCCACTTT. This translates into CASSQAGGSPLHF. The rearrangement links TRBV9 to TRBJ1-6; maybe TRBD1 (5 bases). The V end lost 8 bases, the J end lost 9 bases, and 15 bases lay between the germline ends. From germline, CDR1 is SGDLS and CDR2 YYNGEE. The CDR3 runs to 13 residues.

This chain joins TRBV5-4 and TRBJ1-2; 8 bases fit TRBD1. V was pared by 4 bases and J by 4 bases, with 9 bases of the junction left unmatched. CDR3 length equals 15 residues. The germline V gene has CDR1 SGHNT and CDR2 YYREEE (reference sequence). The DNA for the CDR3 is TGTGCCAGCAGCCCCGCCGGGACAGGACGCTATGGCTACACCTTC. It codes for CASSPAGTGRYGYTF.

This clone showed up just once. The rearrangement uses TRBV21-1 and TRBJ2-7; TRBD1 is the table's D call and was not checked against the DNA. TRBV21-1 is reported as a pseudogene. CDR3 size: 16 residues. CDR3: CASSPRGGQGSYEQYV. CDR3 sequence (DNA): TGTGCCAGCAGCCCCCGGGGGGGACAGGGGTCCTACGAGCAGTACGTC.